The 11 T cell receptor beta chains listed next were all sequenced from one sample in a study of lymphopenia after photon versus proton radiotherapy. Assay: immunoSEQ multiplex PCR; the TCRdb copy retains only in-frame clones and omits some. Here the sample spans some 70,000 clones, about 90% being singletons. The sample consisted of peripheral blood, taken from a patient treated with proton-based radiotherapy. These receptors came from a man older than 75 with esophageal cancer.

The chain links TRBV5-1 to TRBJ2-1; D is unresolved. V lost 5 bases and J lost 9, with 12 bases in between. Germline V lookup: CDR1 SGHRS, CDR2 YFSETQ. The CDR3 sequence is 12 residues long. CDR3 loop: CASSTTDTEQFF. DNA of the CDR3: TGCGCCAGCAGTACTACAGATACTGAGCAGTTCTTC.

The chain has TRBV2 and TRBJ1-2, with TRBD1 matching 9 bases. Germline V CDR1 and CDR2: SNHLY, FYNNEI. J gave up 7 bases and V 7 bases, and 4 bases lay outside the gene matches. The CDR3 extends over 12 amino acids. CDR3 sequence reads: CASTTGGSGYTF. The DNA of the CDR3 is TGTGCCAGCACGACAGGGGGAAGTGGCTACACCTTC.

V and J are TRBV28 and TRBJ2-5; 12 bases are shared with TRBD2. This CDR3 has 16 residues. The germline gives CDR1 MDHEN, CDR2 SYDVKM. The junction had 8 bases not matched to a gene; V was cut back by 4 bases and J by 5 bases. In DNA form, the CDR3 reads TGTGCCAGCAGTTCCCCCGGACTAGCGGGGAGGGAGACCCAGTACTTC. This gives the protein CASSSPGLAGRETQYF.

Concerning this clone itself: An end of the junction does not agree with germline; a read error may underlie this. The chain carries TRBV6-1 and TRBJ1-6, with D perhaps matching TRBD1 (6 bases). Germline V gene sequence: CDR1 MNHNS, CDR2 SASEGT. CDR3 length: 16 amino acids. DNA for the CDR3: TGTGCCATCAGTGACGGGCGAGGACAGATTAATTCACCCCTCCACTTT. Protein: CAISDGRGQINSPLHF.

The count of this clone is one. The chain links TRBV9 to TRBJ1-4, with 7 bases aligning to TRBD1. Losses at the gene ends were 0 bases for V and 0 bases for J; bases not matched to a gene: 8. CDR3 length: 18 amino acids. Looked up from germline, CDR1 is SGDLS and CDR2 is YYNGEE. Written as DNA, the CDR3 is TGTGCCAGCAGCGTAGCTCCGGGACAGTCTGCAACTAATGAAAAACTGTTTTTT. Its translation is CASSVAPGQSATNEKLFF. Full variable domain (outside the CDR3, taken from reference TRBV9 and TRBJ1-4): DSGVTQTPKHLITATGQRVTLRCSPRSGDLSVYWYQQSLDQGLQFLIQYYNGEERAKGNILERFSAQQFPDLHSELNLSSLELGDSALYFCASSVAPGQSATNEKLFFGSGTQLSVL.

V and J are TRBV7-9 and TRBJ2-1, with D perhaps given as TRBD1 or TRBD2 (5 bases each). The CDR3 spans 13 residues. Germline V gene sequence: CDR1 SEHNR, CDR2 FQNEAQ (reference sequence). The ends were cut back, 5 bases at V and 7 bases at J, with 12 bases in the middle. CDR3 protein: CASSRGEGNEQFF. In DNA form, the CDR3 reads TGTGCCAGCAGCCGGGGTGAGGGGAATGAGCAGTTCTTC. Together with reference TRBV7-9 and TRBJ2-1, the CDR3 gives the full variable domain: DTGVSQNPRHKITKRGQNVTFRCDPISEHNRLYWYRQTLGQGPEFLTYFQNEAQLEKSRLLSDRFSAERPKGSFSTLEIQRTEQGDSAMYLCASSRGEGNEQFFGPGTRLTVL.

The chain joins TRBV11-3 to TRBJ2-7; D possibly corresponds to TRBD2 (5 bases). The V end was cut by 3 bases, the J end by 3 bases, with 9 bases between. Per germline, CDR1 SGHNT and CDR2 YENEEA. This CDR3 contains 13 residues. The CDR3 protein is CASSLTTSYEQYF. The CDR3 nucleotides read TGTGCCAGCAGCTTGACCACTAGCTACGAGCAGTACTTC.

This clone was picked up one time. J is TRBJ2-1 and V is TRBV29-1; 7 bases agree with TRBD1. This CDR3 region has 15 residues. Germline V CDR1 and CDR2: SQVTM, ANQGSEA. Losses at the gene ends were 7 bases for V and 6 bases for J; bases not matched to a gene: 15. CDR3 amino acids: CSARQDRTTGNEQFF. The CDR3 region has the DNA TGCAGCGCCCGGCAGGACAGGACCACCGGCAATGAGCAGTTCTTC.

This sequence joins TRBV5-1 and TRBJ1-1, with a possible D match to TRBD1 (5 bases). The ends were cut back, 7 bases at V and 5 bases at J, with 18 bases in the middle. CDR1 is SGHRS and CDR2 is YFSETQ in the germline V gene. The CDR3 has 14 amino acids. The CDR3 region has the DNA TGCGCCAGCCAACGGGGCGAGACGCAAACTGAAGCTTTCTTT. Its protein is CASQRGETQTEAFF.

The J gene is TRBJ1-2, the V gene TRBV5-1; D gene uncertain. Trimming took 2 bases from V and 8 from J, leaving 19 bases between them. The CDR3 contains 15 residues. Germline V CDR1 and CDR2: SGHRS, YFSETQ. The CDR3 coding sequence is TGCGCCAGCAGCTTAGGCCAAAATGTTTGGAGGGGCTACACCTTC. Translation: CASSLGQNVWRGYTF.

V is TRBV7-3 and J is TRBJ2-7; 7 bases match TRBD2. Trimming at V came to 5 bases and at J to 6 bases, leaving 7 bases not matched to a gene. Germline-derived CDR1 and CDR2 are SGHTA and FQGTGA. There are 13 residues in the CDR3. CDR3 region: CASSPPGEGEQYF. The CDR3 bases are TGTGCCAGCAGCCCGCCGGGGGAGGGCGAGCAGTACTTC.